The clone carrying this TCR beta chain was counted a few times. The data belong to a study of blood T cell repertoires in COVID-19. The V segment lost 2 bases and the J segment 0 bases; nucleotides outside the gene matches: 1. This CDR3 spans 17 amino acids. Germline V gives CDR1 SGHRS, CDR2 YFSETQ. The protocol was immunoSEQ multiplex PCR, while the TCRdb copy is restricted to in-frame clones and leaves out a portion. The sample lists 100,000 to 150,000 clones, less than 85% occurring once. This chain joins TRBV5-1 and TRBJ2-1; 14 nucleotides align to TRBD2. Material for sequencing was peripheral blood. This receptor was identified in a woman of 80 years or more with acute or convalescent COVID-19. CDR3 nucleotide sequence: TGCGCCAGCAGCTTAGGGACTAGCGGGAGCTCCTACAATGAGCAGTTCTTC. Translation: CASSLGTSGSSYNEQFF.